A single T cell receptor beta chain is shown here with its context. The antigen is not known. It was with a sample-barcoded 5' primer and a J-beta primer mix that a second PCR of roughly 7 to 12 cycles was run. TCRdb re-called the 5' RACE reads with MiXCR, one entry per CDR3 protein. Of around 790,000 distinct CDR3 sequences listed, under 45% are singletons. There are 15 residues in the CDR3. The germline V and J ends were trimmed by 2 bases and 5 bases, with 16 bases remaining between them. The germline V gene has CDR1 LGHDT and CDR2 YNNKEL (reference sequence). This entry belongs to a study of blood T cells in healthy people across ages. Study results and caveats: Long-lived donors exceeded aged donors in naive CD4+ cells and diversity. A strong correlation between TCR beta diversity and naive T cell percentage was seen.

Each sample used at least 6 million PBMCs. Total RNA amounts of at least 6 micrograms were extracted per sample. The material sequenced was blood. This receptor was taken from a man between 60 and 75 years old in good health. The chain uses TRBV3-1 and TRBJ2-7; the D gene is possibly TRBD1 (5 bases). The CDR3 coding sequence is TGTGCCAGCAGCCAATACCAGGGCGGTATGGACGAGCAGTACTTC. Protein product: CASSQYQGGMDEQYF.